The 21 T cell receptor beta chains below all came from one sample that was sequenced in a study of blood T cell repertoires in COVID-19 (TCRdb year 2020). Library method: the immunoSEQ multiplex PCR assay. TCRdb re-hosts the immuneACCESS table, in-frame sequences only. Its copies lack some clones; in the studies checked, an unresolved V gene accounts for under half of them, and the cause for the rest is not known. A total of 110,000 to 150,000 clones appear in this sample, around 89% of them only once. Under 3% of the sample lies in the top ten. Input material: peripheral blood. Every receptor here comes from a man aged 60-69 years with active or convalescent COVID-19.

This rearrangement joins TRBV12-5 to TRBJ2-1; D possibly corresponds to TRBD2 (6 bases). The germline CDR1 and CDR2 sequences are LGHNT and FRNRAP. Trimming cost V 3 bases and J 3 bases, with 12 bases left between them. The CDR3 totals 15 residues. CDR3 sequence reads: CASGFMTGDYNEQFF. CDR3 coding DNA: TGTGCTAGTGGTTTCATGACGGGAGACTACAATGAGCAGTTCTTC.

This chain joins TRBV6-4 and TRBJ1-1, with 7 bases identical to TRBD1. The V gene end was trimmed by 0 bases and the J gene end by 4 bases; junction bases not matched to a gene: 2. Germline CDR1 is MRHNA and CDR2 is SNTAGT. This CDR3 has 14 residues. The CDR3 DNA follows: TGTGCCAGCAGTGACTCTCCAGGGGGCACTGAAGCTTTCTTT. This gives the protein CASSDSPGGTEAFF.

This chain links TRBV7-8 with TRBJ2-1; no clear D gene. CDR3 length: 14 amino acids. CDR1 and CDR2 (germline): SGHVS, FQNEAQ. Trimming pared 1 base from V and 5 bases from J, leaving 9 bases between. The CDR3 nucleotides read TGTGCCAGCAGCTTAGACTCAAGAGACAATGAGCAGTTCTTC. Protein sequence: CASSLDSRDNEQFF.

In DNA form, the CDR3 reads TGTGCCAGCAGCTTGAGGGAGATATCCTACGAGCAGTACTTC. As protein: CASSLREISYEQYF. V usage is TRBV5-6 and J usage is TRBJ2-7, with a tentative D call TRBD2 (5 bases). The germline V gene has CDR1 SGHDT and CDR2 YYEEEE. V lost 1 base and J lost 1, with 9 bases in between. This CDR3 is built from 14 residues.

This sequence joins TRBV28 and TRBJ1-2; TRBD1 matches 7 bases. V dropped 5 bases and J dropped 1; count of bases not matched to a gene: 13. The CDR3 runs 17 residues. The germline gives CDR1 MDHEN, CDR2 SYDVKM. The DNA for the CDR3 is TGTGCCAGCAGTCCGTCCAGCCGGGACAGCATTAACTATGGCTACACCTTC. Translation gives CASSPSSRDSINYGYTF.

The chain joins TRBV24-1 to TRBJ2-5; a weak D match, TRBD1 (5 bases). Germline V gene data show CDR1 as KGHDR and CDR2 as SFDVKD. The CDR3 is 16 residues long. V was shortened by 4 bases and J by 0 bases, with 14 bases between the two germline ends. The CDR3 spells CATSDIRGNYQETQYF. The CDR3 bases are TGTGCCACCAGTGACATAAGGGGTAATTACCAAGAGACCCAGTACTTC.

The V and J genes are TRBV6-5 and TRBJ1-4; D might be TRBD1 (5 bases). This CDR3 contains 14 residues. V shed 8 bases and J shed 8 bases, with 18 bases lying between them. Looked up from germline, CDR1 is MNHEY and CDR2 is SVGAGI. CDR3 nucleotide sequence: TGTGCCAGCGAAGGAGGGGATATCACCGAAAAACTGTTTTTT. It codes for CASEGGDITEKLFF.

This sequence joins TRBV30 and TRBJ2-6; D ambiguous. The CDR3 sequence is 12 residues long. CDR1 and CDR2 from the germline V gene are GTSNPN and SVGIG (reference sequence). Trimming took off 7 bases at V and 3 bases at J, with 7 bases between the two ends. The chain's CDR3 is CAFFRGANVLTF. CDR3 in DNA: TGTGCCTTTTTTCGTGGGGCCAACGTCCTGACTTTC.

This clone was recorded once. This sequence joins TRBV30 and TRBJ1-5, with D possibly matching TRBD1 (6 bases). Looked up from germline, CDR1 is GTSNPN and CDR2 is SVGIG (reference sequence). This CDR3 comprises 13 residues. V dropped 2 bases and J dropped 6 bases, with 11 bases sitting between them. In nucleotides, the CDR3 is TGTGCCTGGAGTAACAGGGCGGGTCAGCCCCAGCATTTT. Protein sequence: CAWSNRAGQPQHF.

The chain links TRBV9 to TRBJ1-2; D is undetermined. Trimming took 0 bases from V and 6 from J, leaving 12 bases between them. The CDR3 extends over 14 amino acids. Germline-derived CDR1 and CDR2 are SGDLS and YYNGEE. For the CDR3, the DNA is TGTGCCAGCAGCGTAGAACCTCTATCGGATGGCTACACCTTC. This codes for CASSVEPLSDGYTF.

J is TRBJ2-1 and V is TRBV6-2 or TRBV6-3; TRBD2 agrees at 14 bases. The CDR3 has 18 amino acids. V lost 1 base to trimming and J lost 3 bases; unmatched junction nucleotides: 5. The germline V gene has CDR1 MNHEY and CDR2 SVGEGT. The CDR3 nucleotides read TGTGCCAGCAGTTACTTGGGACTAGCGGGGGTCCGCTACAATGAGCAGTTCTTC. It encodes CASSYLGLAGVRYNEQFF.

The V call is TRBV7-2, the J call TRBJ2-7; D perhaps matches TRBD1 (6 bases). The germline CDR1 and CDR2 sequences are SGHTA and FQGNSA. This CDR3 is built from 14 residues. Trimming cost V 1 base and J 3 bases, with 10 bases left between them. DNA of the CDR3: TGTGCCAGCAGCTTAGGACAGGTATTCTACGAGCAGTACTTC. It translates to CASSLGQVFYEQYF.

The chain uses TRBV9 and TRBJ2-5; tentatively, D is TRBD2 (6 bases). This CDR3 has 15 residues. Trimming stripped 0 bases from V and 5 bases from J, with 14 bases between. Germline V gene sequence: CDR1 SGDLS, CDR2 YYNGEE. The CDR3: CASSVDRDRGETQYF. CDR3 bases: TGTGCCAGCAGCGTAGATCGGGATCGGGGGGAGACCCAGTACTTC.

The genes are TRBV6-5 and TRBJ1-1; possible D gene TRBD1, 5 bases. This CDR3 spans 12 amino acids. V lost 6 bases, J lost 5 bases, and 10 bases lay in between. Germline loops: CDR1 MNHEY, CDR2 SVGAGI. CDR3 sequence reads: CASRGGETEAFF. The DNA of the CDR3 is TGTGCCAGCAGGGGAGGGGAAACTGAAGCTTTCTTT.

The rearrangement uses TRBV5-8 and TRBJ2-1; D gene uncertain. There are 16 residues in the CDR3. Deletions cut 4 bases from V and 0 bases from J, with 14 bases between. The germline gives CDR1 SGHTS, CDR2 YDEGEE. Written as DNA, the CDR3 is TGTGCCAGCAGCGGCAGCGCCGCTAGCTCCTACAATGAGCAGTTCTTC. This encodes CASSGSAASSYNEQFF.

The chain has TRBV9 and TRBJ2-3, with 7 bases fitting TRBD1. Trimming at V came to 3 bases and at J to 3 bases, leaving 13 bases not matched to a gene. The germline V gene has CDR1 SGDLS and CDR2 YYNGEE. The CDR3 extends over 17 amino acids. The CDR3 protein is CASSEPISTGMTDTQYF. The CDR3 nucleotides read TGTGCCAGCAGCGAGCCCATCTCGACAGGGATGACAGATACGCAGTATTTT.

J is TRBJ2-5 and V is TRBV14, with 13 bases that match TRBD2. V lost 5 bases to trimming and J lost 5 bases; unmatched junction nucleotides: 2. Germline CDR1 and CDR2: SGHDN and FVKESK. The CDR3 sequence is 14 residues long. The CDR3 region is CASSLGLAGETQYF. The CDR3 DNA follows: TGTGCCAGCAGCTTGGGACTAGCGGGGGAGACCCAGTACTTC.

The chain couples TRBV2 to TRBJ2-7, with 9 bases lining up with TRBD1. This CDR3 is built from 14 residues. V trimming: 7 bases; J trimming: 0 bases; junction bases outside the gene matches: 4. Germline V CDR1 and CDR2: SNHLY, FYNNEI. The CDR3: CASIAQGASYEQYF. The DNA for the CDR3 is TGTGCCAGCATAGCACAGGGGGCCTCCTACGAGCAGTACTTC.

The rearrangement uses TRBV7-6 and TRBJ1-5, with 8 bases aligning to TRBD1. The CDR3 is 16 residues long. Germline V gene lookup returns CDR1 SGHVS and CDR2 FNYEAQ. V shed 2 bases and J 5 bases; nucleotides not matched to a gene: 8. The CDR3 coding sequence is TGTGCCAGCAGCTTAAGGGTGGGACAGGCCTATCAGCCCCAGCATTTT. Its protein product is CASSLRVGQAYQPQHF.

The chain couples TRBV5-1 to TRBJ1-1; TRBD1 might be the D (6 bases). The CDR3 totals 13 residues. Germline CDR1 is SGHRS and CDR2 is YFSETQ. V was clipped by 6 bases and J by 1 base, with 10 bases between them. CDR3 amino acids: CASNLGQNTEAFF. The CDR3 nucleotides are TGCGCCAGCAACCTGGGACAGAACACTGAAGCTTTCTTT.

The chain uses TRBV7-3 and TRBJ2-2; possible D gene TRBD2, 6 bases. The CDR3 length is 13 residues. CDR1 and CDR2 (germline): SGHTA, FQGTGA. Trimming took 5 bases from V and 7 from J, leaving 11 bases between them. The CDR3 region is CASSPRRGGELFF. CDR3 DNA sequence: TGTGCCAGCAGCCCCCGGCGGGGCGGGGAGCTGTTTTTT.